This passage covers 21 T cell receptor beta chains from one sample sequenced in a study of blood T cell repertoires in COVID-19. Produced via immunoSEQ multiplex PCR; TCRdb's table is partial and in-frame only. The sample lists under 200,000 clones, more than 75% occurring once. The sequenced material came from peripheral blood. The receptors shown here come from a man between 18 and 29 years old with active or convalescent COVID-19.

The chain couples TRBV20-1 to TRBJ1-1; D is possibly TRBD1 (6 bases). V dropped 8 bases and J dropped 8 bases, with 12 bases sitting between them. The CDR3 is 10 amino acids. Germline values: CDR1 DFQATT, CDR2 SNEGSKA (reference sequence). Written as DNA, the CDR3 is TGCAGTCCAACGGGGGGCGAAGCTTTCTTT. This codes for CSPTGGEAFF.

This chain connects TRBV30 to TRBJ2-3, with 10 bases that match TRBD2. CDR3 length: 14 amino acids. Germline assignment: CDR1 GTSNPN and CDR2 SVGIG (reference sequence). V lost 2 bases to trimming and J lost 4 bases; unmatched junction nucleotides: 3. The chain's CDR3 is CAWSKLAGADTQYF. CDR3 bases: TGTGCCTGGAGTAAGCTAGCGGGAGCAGATACGCAGTATTTT.

The V and J genes are TRBV10-3 and TRBJ2-7; 10 bases align to TRBD2. J was trimmed by 3 bases and V by 6 bases; bases with no gene match: 2. The length of the CDR3 is 13 residues. Germline V lookup: CDR1 ENHRY, CDR2 SYGVKD. CDR3 sequence (DNA): TGTGCCATCAGGCCTAGCGGGAGCTACGAGCAGTACTTC. This gives the protein CAIRPSGSYEQYF.

This chain links TRBV7-2 with TRBJ2-5; 8 bases map to TRBD1. The V segment lost 4 bases and the J segment 7 bases; nucleotides outside the gene matches: 8. The germline V gene encodes CDR1 SGHTA and CDR2 FQGNSA. The CDR3 loop spans 14 amino acids. CDR3 nucleotides: TGTGCCAGCAGCTCCACAGGGGGGTTAGGGACCCAGTACTTC. Amino acid sequence: CASSSTGGLGTQYF.

This CDR3 is CASNKGLAGETQYF. The CDR3, as DNA: TGTGCCAGCAATAAAGGACTAGCGGGAGAGACCCAGTACTTC. This chain joins TRBV6-6 and TRBJ2-5; 11 positions agree with TRBD2. Trimming took 7 bases from V and 4 from J; bases not matched to a gene: 5. Germline V CDR1 and CDR2: MNHNY, SVGAGI (reference sequence). The CDR3 consists of 14 residues.

The chain uses TRBV28 and TRBJ1-4; D is ambiguous. The CDR3 covers 11 residues. The ends were cut back, 5 bases at V and 9 bases at J, with 7 bases in the middle. Germline V gives CDR1 MDHEN, CDR2 SYDVKM. This chain's CDR3 is CASSLKQKLFF. The CDR3 nucleotides read TGTGCCAGCAGTCTGAAGCAAAAACTGTTTTTT.

This clone was seen only once. CDR3 amino acids: CASRTGGSKTEAFF. The CDR3 DNA reads as TGTGCCAGCAGGACAGGGGGGAGTAAAACTGAAGCTTTCTTT. The rearrangement links TRBV28 to TRBJ1-1; TRBD1 matches at 9 bases. The germline CDR1 and CDR2 sequences are MDHEN and SYDVKM. The CDR3 is made up of 14 amino acids. V lost 6 bases, J lost 5 bases, and 7 bases stayed unmatched.

The V call is TRBV3-1 (or the pseudogene TRBV3-2), the J call TRBJ1-1, with unresolved D. The CDR3 spans 13 residues. The ends were cut back, 6 bases at V and 10 bases at J, with 18 bases in the middle. In germline, CDR1 is LGHDT, CDR2 YNNKEL (reference sequence). DNA for the CDR3: TGTGCCAGCAGAGGAGGAGACCGTGTCTCAGCTTTCTTT. Encoded protein: CASRGGDRVSAFF.

CDR3 coding DNA: TGTGCCAGCAGTGATGGCAGGGGGAGCTACGAGCAGTACTTC. This sequence encodes CASSDGRGSYEQYF. The J gene is TRBJ2-7, the V gene TRBV3-1 (or the pseudogene TRBV3-2); 7 bases line up with TRBD1. Germline CDR1 is LGHDT and CDR2 is YNNKEL (reference sequence). The CDR3 totals 14 residues. The J segment lost 3 bases and the V segment lost 6 bases, leaving 8 bases of the junction unmatched.

The V gene is TRBV4-3, the J gene TRBJ1-2; a possible D gene is TRBD1 (5 bases). Trimming shortened V by 1 base and J by 8 bases, and 8 bases separated the two germline ends. The CDR3 totals 12 residues. CDR1 is LGHNA and CDR2 is YSLEER in the germline V gene. CDR3 in amino acids: CASSQAGLGYTF. Here the CDR3 DNA reads TGCGCCAGCAGCCAAGCAGGGTTGGGCTACACCTTC.

V usage is TRBV9 and J usage is TRBJ2-5, with D tentatively TRBD2 (6 bases). CDR3 length: 15 amino acids. Trimming stripped 3 bases from V and 4 bases from J, with 16 bases between. Per germline, CDR1 SGDLS and CDR2 YYNGEE. As DNA, the CDR3 is TGTGCCAGCAGCGCCGGGGGTCGGGGAGGAGAGACCCAGTACTTC. Its protein product is CASSAGGRGGETQYF.

The V call is TRBV9, the J call TRBJ1-1; TRBD1 agrees at 7 bases. Germline V lookup: CDR1 SGDLS, CDR2 YYNGEE. There are 16 residues in the CDR3. V gave up 3 bases and J gave up 2 bases; unmatched junction bases: 10. CDR3 sequence reads: CASSDRQGLVNTEAFF. The CDR3 nucleotides read TGTGCCAGCAGCGACCGACAGGGTTTAGTAAACACTGAAGCTTTCTTT. Full variable domain (remainder filled in from reference TRBV9 and TRBJ1-1): DSGVTQTPKHLITATGQRVTLRCSPRSGDLSVYWYQQSLDQGLQFLIQYYNGEERAKGNILERFSAQQFPDLHSELNLSSLELGDSALYFCASSDRQGLVNTEAFFGQGTRLTVV.

The chain uses TRBV19 and TRBJ1-5, with D maybe TRBD1 (6 bases). CDR3 length: 15 residues. Trimming pared 3 bases from V and 3 bases from J, leaving 12 bases between. Germline CDR1 LNHDA, CDR2 SQIVND (reference sequence). CDR3 residues: CASSIPAGDNQPQHF. Written as DNA, the CDR3 is TGTGCCAGTAGTATTCCCGCAGGGGACAATCAGCCCCAGCATTTT.

This clone has a handful of counts. The chain joins TRBV29-1 to TRBJ1-2; D remains unclear. In germline, CDR1 is SQVTM, CDR2 ANQGSEA. CDR3 length: 14 amino acids. The germline V and J ends were trimmed by 0 bases and 8 bases, with 16 bases remaining between them. This CDR3 is CSVEEGTHPEGYTF. In DNA, the CDR3 is TGCAGCGTTGAAGAAGGTACCCACCCGGAGGGCTACACCTTC. The variable domain in full, completed from reference TRBV29-1 and TRBJ1-2, reads SAVISQKPSRDICQRGTSLTIQCQVDSQVTMMFWYRQQPGQSLTLIATANQGSEATYESGFVIDKFPISRPNLTFSTLTVSNMSPEDSSIYLCSVEEGTHPEGYTFGSGTRLTVV.

The rearrangement uses TRBV2 and TRBJ1-1, with D maybe TRBD1 (6 bases). CDR1 is SNHLY, CDR2 FYNNEI, per germline. This CDR3 comprises 15 residues. The V end was cut by 0 bases, the J end by 5 bases, with 13 bases between. For the CDR3, the DNA is TGTGCCAGCAGTGAAGCTTTCACAGGGAGAACTGAAGCTTTCTTT. Its protein product is CASSEAFTGRTEAFF.

V and J are TRBV11-3 and TRBJ2-3; no definite D call. The CDR3 is 13 residues long. With 3 bases removed from V and 2 bases from J, the gap between germline ends came to 6 bases. Germline CDR1 reads SGHNT; CDR2 reads YENEEA. Here the CDR3 reads CASSFGSTDTQYF. In nucleotides, the CDR3 is TGTGCCAGCAGCTTCGGGTCCACAGATACGCAGTATTTT.

CDR3 residues: CASSLAGVVPYEQYV. In DNA, the CDR3 is TGTGCCAGCAGCTTAGCAGGGGTAGTTCCCTACGAGCAGTACGTC. This chain links TRBV5-6 with TRBJ2-7, with D tentatively TRBD1 (6 bases). The length of the CDR3 is 15 residues. Trimming removed 2 bases from V and 2 bases from J, with 14 bases in between. CDR1 is SGHDT and CDR2 is YYEEEE in the germline V gene.

Of note for this clone: In the same sample, other DNA sequences code for this CDR3. This chain uses TRBV24-1 with TRBJ1-2, with TRBD1 matching over 7 bases. The germline V gene encodes CDR1 KGHDR and CDR2 SFDVKD. CDR3 length equals 15 residues. Trimming at V came to 2 bases and at J to 4 bases, leaving 6 bases not matched to a gene. CDR3 in amino acids: CATSDSRQGAYGYTF. CDR3 nucleotide sequence: TGTGCCACCAGTGATTCGCGACAGGGAGCCTATGGCTACACCTTC.

This chain uses TRBV12-3 or TRBV12-4 with TRBJ1-5, with D perhaps TRBD1 (5 bases). The CDR3 contains 13 residues. Trimming took off 3 bases at V and 4 bases at J, with 7 bases between the two ends. In nucleotides, the CDR3 is TGTGCCAGCAGTTTTGACAGAAATCAGCCCCAGCATTTT. Its protein is CASSFDRNQPQHF.

The V and J genes are TRBV6-5 and TRBJ2-1; D possibly corresponds to TRBD2 (5 bases). This CDR3 region has 14 residues. Germline V CDR1 and CDR2: MNHEY, SVGAGI. V lost 8 bases to trimming and J lost 0 bases, with 11 bases between them. CDR3 sequence (DNA): TGTGCCAGCGGAGGAGACCCCTCCTACAATGAGCAGTTCTTC. Its translation is CASGGDPSYNEQFF.

V gene TRBV7-2 combines with J gene TRBJ1-5, with D possibly TRBD1 on 6 matching bases. The CDR3 spans 15 residues. Germline CDR1 and CDR2: SGHTA and FQGNSA. Between the trimmed V and J ends, which lost 5 bases and 5 bases, there was a span of 16 bases. CDR3 bases: TGTGCCAGCAGCCAGTACTCAGGGGTGGATCAGCCCCAGCATTTT. Protein product: CASSQYSGVDQPQHF.